This is a list of T cell receptor beta chains from one sample in a study of shared clonotypes between healthy human individuals. This table comes from immunoSEQ multiplex PCR, and its TCRdb copy is limited to in-frame clones, with some not included. The sample yields 2 million to 2.5 million clones, 95% seen once. Material: naive CD4+ T cells sorted from blood. These receptors all come from a man between 18 and 29 years old in good health. The CDR3 runs from the conserved cysteine through the conserved F or W. D genes are given only for firm matches. Expanded clones are given a class, and other clones once, few, many or no size at all.

d_gene	j_gene	v_gene	abundance	CDR3nt	CDR3aa
-	TRBJ1-2	TRBV4-1	-	TGCGCCAGCAGCCAACCTGATTCGAGTCAAGATGGCTACACCTTC	CASSQPDSSQDGYTF
TRBD1	TRBJ1-2	TRBV2	-	TGTGCCAGCAGTTTAAGGACAGGGAACTATGGCTACACCTTC	CASSLRTGNYGYTF
-	TRBJ1-5	TRBV30	-	TGTGCCTGGAGTCCCGGCGGGTATCAGCCCCAGCATTTT	CAWSPGGYQPQHF
-	TRBJ1-2	TRBV5-1	-	TGCGCCAGCCGGACCGCTAACTATGGCTACACCTTC	CASRTANYGYTF
-	TRBJ2-6	TRBV28	once	TGTGCCAGCAACTCTGGGGGCTCTGGGGCCAACGTCCTGACTTTC	CASNSGGSGANVLTF
-	TRBJ2-7	TRBV27	-	TGTGCCAGCAGTTTAATGGGAGAGCAGTACTTC	CASSLMGEQYF
TRBD2	TRBJ2-1	TRBV7-2	-	TGTGCCAGTGCCCTAGCGGGCGCCACTGAGCAGTTCTTC	CASALAGATEQFF
-	TRBJ2-1	TRBV7-9	-	TGTGCCAGCAGCTTAGCGGACAGACCCAATGAGCAGTTCTTC	CASSLADRPNEQFF
TRBD1	TRBJ1-2	TRBV5-6	-	TGTGCCAGCAGCTTTGGAGGGGGCAGTGGCTACACCTTC	CASSFGGGSGYTF
TRBD2	TRBJ2-7	TRBV6-5	-	TGTGCCAGCAGTACTACGGGAGGGCGGGCCTACGAGCAGTACTTC	CASSTTGGRAYEQYF
TRBD2	TRBJ2-7	TRBV6-6	-	TGTGCCAGCGGGCAGCGGGAGCGCGAGCAGTACTTC	CASGQREREQYF
-	TRBJ1-2	TRBV18	-	TGTGCCAGCTCACAGCGCAGGGAGCCGGCGCATGGCTACACCTTC	CASSQRREPAHGYTF
-	TRBJ1-1	TRBV29-1	-	TGCAGCGTTGCGGCAGGATTAAACACTGAAGCTTTCTTT	CSVAAGLNTEAFF
-	TRBJ2-3	TRBV5-1	-	TGCGCCAGCAGCTTGGGAGGCGTAGGCACAGATACGCAGTATTTT	CASSLGGVGTDTQYF
TRBD2	TRBJ2-1	TRBV30	-	TGTGCCTGGAGTGTGACTAGCGGGGTCTATGAGCAGTTCTTC	CAWSVTSGVYEQFF
-	TRBJ1-6	TRBV7-6	-	TGTGCCAGCAGCCGACCCGATTCACCCCTCCACTTT	CASSRPDSPLHF
-	TRBJ1-2	TRBV30	-	TGTGCCTGGAGTGCTGGCGGACAAAACCACTACACCTTC	CAWSAGGQNHYTF
TRBD2	TRBJ2-3	TRBV5-1	once	TGCGCCAGCAGCTTCAATCTAGCGGGCACAGATACGCAGTATTTT	CASSFNLAGTDTQYF
TRBD1	TRBJ1-1	TRBV29-1	-	TGCAGCGTGGCTACAGGGGGGGGAACTGAAGCTTTCTTT	CSVATGGGTEAFF
-	TRBJ2-1	TRBV6-5	-	TGTGCCAGCAGTTACTTCGGTGGGAATGAGCAGTTCTTC	CASSYFGGNEQFF
-	TRBJ2-1	TRBV6-6	once	TGTGCCAGCAGGTACGCGGGACTGATAAATGAGCAGTTCTTC	CASRYAGLINEQFF
TRBD1	TRBJ1-4	TRBV7-9	-	TGTGCCAGCAGCTTGGGACAGGGGCCCAATGAAAAACTGTTTTTT	CASSLGQGPNEKLFF
-	TRBJ1-1	TRBV5-4	-	TGTGCCAGCAGCGCTTCAGGCCCCGAGTCTGGTTTCTTT	CASSASGPESGFF
-	TRBJ2-3	TRBV10-2	-	TGCGCCAGCAGTGCCGGTAGCACAGATACGCAGTATTTT	CASSAGSTDTQYF
TRBD1	TRBJ1-3	TRBV30	-	TGTGCCTGGAGGGGACAGGGGATTATCAACACCATATATTTT	CAWRGQGIINTIYF
-	TRBJ1-2	TRBV19	-	TGTGCCAGTAGTTCCAGGGGATCTGGCTACACCTTC	CASSSRGSGYTF
-	TRBJ2-7	TRBV4-3	-	TGCGCCAGCAGCCGCCTGTTAGACTCCTACGAGCAGTACTTC	CASSRLLDSYEQYF
TRBD2	TRBJ2-2	TRBV6-1	-	TGTGCCAGCTTCCGAGCGGGGACGAACACCGGGGAGCTGTTTTTT	CASFRAGTNTGELFF
TRBD1	TRBJ2-3	TRBV7-9	-	TGTGCCAGCAGCGTGGGACAGAACACAGATACGCAGTATTTT	CASSVGQNTDTQYF
-	TRBJ2-5	TRBV11-2	once	TGTGCCAGCAGCGTTGACCTCTTCGGGACCCAGTACTTC	CASSVDLFGTQYF
TRBD2	TRBJ2-5	TRBV11-2	-	TGTGCCAGCAGCTTCGGGGGGGAAGAGACCCAGTACTTC	CASSFGGEETQYF
-	TRBJ2-1	TRBV10-3	-	TGTGCCATCAGTGAGGGGGGGCGTGGTGAGCAGTTCTTC	CAISEGGRGEQFF
-	TRBJ1-3	TRBV30	-	TGTGCCTGGAGTGTAGGCCACCTTAGCTCTGGAAACACCATATATTTT	CAWSVGHLSSGNTIYF
-	TRBJ2-1	TRBV6-5	-	TGTGCCACCACTGAGAGCTCCTACAATGAGCAGTTCTTC	CATTESSYNEQFF
-	TRBJ1-1	TRBV30	-	TGTGCCTTCTCAGAAACTCGGACTGAAGCTTTCTTT	CAFSETRTEAFF
-	TRBJ2-6	TRBV7-9	-	TGTGCCAGCAGACCCATTACAGGCTCTGGGGCCAACGTCCTGACTTTC	CASRPITGSGANVLTF
TRBD1	TRBJ1-1	TRBV6-5	-	TGTGCCAGCAGTGAGGGACAGTTGAACACTGAAGCTTTCTTT	CASSEGQLNTEAFF
-	TRBJ1-6	TRBV7-9	-	TGTGCCAGCAGCTTATTAGTGAATTCACCCCTCCACTTT	CASSLLVNSPLHF
-	TRBJ1-4	TRBV5-1	-	TGCGCCAGCAGCTTGGGGGGGTTAGGCGAAAAACTGTTTTTT	CASSLGGLGEKLFF
-	TRBJ1-4	TRBV25-1	few	TGTGCCAACAAACGGATTTCTGCGGGGATTAATGAAAAACTGTTTTTT	CANKRISAGINEKLFF
-	TRBJ1-6	TRBV6-5	once	TGTGCCAGCTACCGGGCAAAAGGCTCACCCCTCCACTTT	CASYRAKGSPLHF
-	TRBJ1-5	TRBV5-1	-	TGCGCCAGCAGCCCTGGGGAAAATCAGCCCCAGCATTTT	CASSPGENQPQHF
TRBD1	TRBJ1-4	TRBV7-2	-	TGTGCCAGCAGCTTATCGGACAGGGGGCGTGAAAAACTGTTTTTT	CASSLSDRGREKLFF
-	TRBJ1-4	TRBV2	-	TGTGCCAGCAGGGATCTTGGGGGTAGAGCTGAAAAACTGTTTTTT	CASRDLGGRAEKLFF
-	TRBJ1-1	TRBV5-1	-	TGCGCCAGCAGCTTGGGGGCCATTGGTGGGAACACTGAAGCTTTCTTT	CASSLGAIGGNTEAFF
TRBD1	TRBJ2-7	TRBV5-4	-	TGTGCCAGCAGCTTCACCCAGGGGGCGCCGGGCGAGCAGTACTTC	CASSFTQGAPGEQYF
TRBD2	TRBJ2-1	TRBV29-1	-	TGCAGCGCCGTGGGACTAGCGGGAGGGACGAAGGACAATGAGCAGTTCTTC	CSAVGLAGGTKDNEQFF
TRBD1	TRBJ1-2	TRBV7-9	-	TGTGCCAGCAGCTCTGACCGGGACAGGGGATGGAAGGGCTATGGCTACACCTTC	CASSSDRDRGWKGYGYTF
TRBD2	TRBJ2-3	TRBV11-1	-	TGTGCCACCTCCGGGACTAGCGGGGGGTGGACGCAGTATTTT	CATSGTSGGWTQYF
-	TRBJ2-1	TRBV29-1	-	TGCAGCGTTTCCAATGGGCAGCACAATGAGCAGTTCTTC	CSVSNGQHNEQFF
-	TRBJ2-7	TRBV6-5	-	TGTGCCAGCGCGGGAATCGCCTACGAGCAGTACTTC	CASAGIAYEQYF
-	TRBJ2-3	TRBV10-3	-	TGTGCCATCAGTGAGTCGGCACAGGGCAGCACAGATACGCAGTATTTT	CAISESAQGSTDTQYF
TRBD2	TRBJ2-2	TRBV7-2	-	TGTGCCAGCAGCTTCGGACTAGGCTACACCGGGGAGCTGTTTTTT	CASSFGLGYTGELFF
TRBD1	TRBJ2-1	TRBV7-2	-	TGTGCCAGCAGCTTAGACAGGGGGTCCTACAATGAGCAGTTCTTC	CASSLDRGSYNEQFF
-	TRBJ1-1	TRBV2	-	TGTGCCAGCAGGGTACAGACTGAAGCTTTCTTT	CASRVQTEAFF